Here is one TCR beta chain with its context. The sample originates from a study of T cells after somatic rescue of genetic block. This CDR3 has 13 residues. J was trimmed by 10 bases and V by 7 bases; bases with no gene match: 10. The V gene's germline CDR1 is MGHDK and CDR2 SYGVNS. Profiled with immunoSEQ multiplex PCR; TCRdb holds only in-frame clones, not every one. The data show 11,000 to 15,000 clones, with about 72% seen just once and 25% to 30% held by the top ten. The gene calls are TRBV25-1 and TRBJ1-1, with TRBD1 matching over 9 bases. The sequence was collected from a man between 18 and 29 years old. The sample was peripheral blood mononuclear cells (PBMCs). DNA of the CDR3: TGTGCCAGCACTCCTACAGGGGGCGCGGGAGCTTTCTTT. It translates to CASTPTGGAGAFF. The complete variable domain, with remaining parts taken from reference TRBV25-1 and TRBJ1-1, reads EADIYQTPRYLVIGTGKKITLECSQTMGHDKMYWYQQDPGMELHLIHYSYGVNSTEKGDLSSESTVSRIRTEHFPLTLESARPSHTSQYLCASTPTGGAGAFFGQGTRLTVV.